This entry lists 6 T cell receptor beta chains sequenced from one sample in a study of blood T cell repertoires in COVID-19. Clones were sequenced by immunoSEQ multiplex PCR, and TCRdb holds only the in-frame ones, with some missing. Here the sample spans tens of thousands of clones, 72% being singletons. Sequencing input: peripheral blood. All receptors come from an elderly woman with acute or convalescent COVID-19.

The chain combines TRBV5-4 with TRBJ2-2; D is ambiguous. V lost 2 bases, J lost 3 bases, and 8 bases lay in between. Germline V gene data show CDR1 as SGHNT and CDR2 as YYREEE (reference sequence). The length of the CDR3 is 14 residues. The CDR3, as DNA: TGTGCCAGCAGCTTCTTTGGGCACACCGGGGAGCTGTTTTTT. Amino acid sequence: CASSFFGHTGELFF. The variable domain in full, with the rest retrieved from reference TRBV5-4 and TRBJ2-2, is ETGVTQSPTHLIKTRGQQVTLRCSSQSGHNTVSWYQQALGQGPQFIFQYYREEENGRGNFPPRFSGLQFPNYSSELNVNALELDDSALYLCASSFFGHTGELFFGEGSRLTVL.

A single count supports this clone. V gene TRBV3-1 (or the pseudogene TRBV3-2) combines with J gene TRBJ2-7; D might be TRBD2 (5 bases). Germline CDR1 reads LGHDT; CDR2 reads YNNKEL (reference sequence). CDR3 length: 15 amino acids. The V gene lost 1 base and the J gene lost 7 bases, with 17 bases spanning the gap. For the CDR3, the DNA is TGTGCCAGCAGCCAAGTTCAGATGGGCGGGCCGGAGCAGTACTTC. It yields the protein CASSQVQMGGPEQYF.

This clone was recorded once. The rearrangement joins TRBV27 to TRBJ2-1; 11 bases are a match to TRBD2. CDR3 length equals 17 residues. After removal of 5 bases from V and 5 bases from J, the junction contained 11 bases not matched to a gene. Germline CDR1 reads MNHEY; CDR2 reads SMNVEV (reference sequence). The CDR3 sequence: CASSPLKLAGEHNEQFF. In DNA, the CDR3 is TGTGCCAGCAGTCCCCTCAAACTAGCGGGAGAACACAATGAGCAGTTCTTC.

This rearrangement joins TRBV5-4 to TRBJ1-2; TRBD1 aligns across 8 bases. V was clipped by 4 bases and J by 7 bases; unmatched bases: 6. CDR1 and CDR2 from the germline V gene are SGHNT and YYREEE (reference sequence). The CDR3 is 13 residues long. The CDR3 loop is CASSPDRVRGYTF. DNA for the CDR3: TGTGCCAGCAGCCCGGACAGGGTACGTGGCTACACCTTC. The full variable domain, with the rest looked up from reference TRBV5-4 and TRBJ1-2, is ETGVTQSPTHLIKTRGQQVTLRCSSQSGHNTVSWYQQALGQGPQFIFQYYREEENGRGNFPPRFSGLQFPNYSSELNVNALELDDSALYLCASSPDRVRGYTFGSGTRLTVV.

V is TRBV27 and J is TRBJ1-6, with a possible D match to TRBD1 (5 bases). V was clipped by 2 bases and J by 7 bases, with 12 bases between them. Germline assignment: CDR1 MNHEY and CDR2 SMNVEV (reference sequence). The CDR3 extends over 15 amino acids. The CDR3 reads CASSLKGQTNSPLHF. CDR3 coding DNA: TGTGCCAGCAGTTTAAAGGGGCAGACGAATTCACCCCTCCACTTT.

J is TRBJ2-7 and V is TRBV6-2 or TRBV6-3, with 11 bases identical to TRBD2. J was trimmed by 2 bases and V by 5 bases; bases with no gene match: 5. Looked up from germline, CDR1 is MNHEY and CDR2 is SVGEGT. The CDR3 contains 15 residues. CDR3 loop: CASSGGTSGPYEQYF. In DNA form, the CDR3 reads TGTGCCAGCAGTGGCGGGACTAGCGGACCCTACGAGCAGTACTTC.